This T cell receptor (beta chain) comes out of a study of blood T cells in healthy people across ages. Per the germline V gene, CDR1 is MNHNY and CDR2 is SVGAGI (reference sequence). The CDR3 is 16 amino acids. J lost 7 bases, V lost 6 bases, and 12 bases had no gene match. Through a sample-barcoded 5' primer and a J-beta primer mix, a second PCR was run for roughly 6 to 11 cycles. One entry per CDR3 protein results from TCRdb running MiXCR on the 5' RACE reads. The sample holds 750,000 or so distinct CDR3 sequences, 20% to 30% seen once. Another study also made use of these data, one on T cells of mothers and their children.

Sequencing was performed on blood. This TCR was sampled from a boy younger than 18 in good health. The chain uses TRBV6-6 and TRBJ2-1; 10 nucleotides agree with TRBD2. The CDR3 protein is CASSPRGAGGNNEQFF. The CDR3 coding sequence is TGTGCCAGCAGCCCCAGAGGAGCGGGGGGGAATAATGAGCAGTTCTTC.